This is a list of T cell receptor beta chains from one sample in a study of shared clonotypes between healthy human individuals. Profiled with immunoSEQ multiplex PCR; TCRdb holds only in-frame clones, not every one. The repertoire holds fewer than 550,000 clones, 60% to 80% seen once, with 9.5% to 15% in the top ten. The sample consisted of PBMCs. The receptors shown here come from a woman in her 40s in good health. Some clones in this sample may be carry-over from other donors' samples. CDR3s include the opening cysteine and the closing phenylalanine or tryptophan. The order of the fields is V gene, D gene, clone size, J gene, CDR3 protein, CDR3 DNA. The D gene is left open where the match is weak. Clone size, where shown, is once, few, many, or a class for clones that have expanded.

TRBV4-2,TRBD1,once,TRBJ1-1,CASSQGRQGVAFF,TGTGCCAGCAGCCAAGGACGACAGGGGGTGGCTTTCTTT
TRBV6-4,NA,NA,TRBJ2-2,CASKWASDTGELFF,TGTGCCAGCAAGTGGGCTAGCGACACCGGGGAGCTGTTTTTT
TRBV7-8,NA,NA,TRBJ2-3,CASSLQSSGTDTQYF,TGTGCCAGCAGCCTACAGAGTAGCGGCACAGATACGCAGTATTTT
TRBV2,NA,NA,TRBJ1-1,CASRVLQEGTEAFF,TGTGCCAGCAGGGTACTCCAAGAGGGCACTGAAGCTTTCTTT
TRBV28,NA,NA,TRBJ1-5,CASSLANPGGPQHF,TGTGCCAGCAGTTTGGCCAACCCCGGGGGGCCCCAGCATTTT
TRBV29-1,TRBD2,NA,TRBJ2-7,CSVGGGSSYEQYF,TGCAGCGTTGGAGGCGGGAGCTCCTACGAGCAGTACTTC
TRBV6-1,NA,few,TRBJ2-7,CASTARGQGLEQYF,TGTGCCAGCACCGCCCGTGGGCAGGGACTCGAGCAGTACTTC
TRBV5-1,NA,NA,TRBJ2-3,CASTRDGSRGTDTQYF,TGCGCCAGCACCAGGGACGGGAGTCGAGGGACAGATACGCAGTATTTT
TRBV29-1,TRBD2,once,TRBJ2-3,CSAEGLAIPISTDTQYF,TGCAGCGCCGAAGGACTAGCGATCCCTATTAGCACAGATACGCAGTATTTT
TRBV6-5,NA,NA,TRBJ1-2,CASTRTTGSFYGYTF,TGTGCCAGCACACGAACGACAGGCAGTTTCTATGGCTACACCTTC
TRBV10-3,NA,NA,TRBJ1-5,CAISPGPGDGNQPQHF,TGTGCCATCAGTCCGGGACCGGGGGATGGCAATCAGCCCCAGCATTTT
TRBV4-2,NA,NA,TRBJ1-1,CASLTNSGSTEAFF,TGTGCCAGCCTTACCAATTCCGGGAGCACTGAAGCTTTCTTT
TRBV19,NA,NA,TRBJ1-1,CACTVSMWGESDTEAFF,TGTGCCTGTACTGTGTCTATGTGGGGGGAAAGTGACACTGAAGCTTTCTTT
TRBV6-1,NA,NA,TRBJ2-7,CASSVNRPSYEQYF,TGTGCCAGCAGTGTAAACAGACCTTCCTACGAGCAGTACTTC
TRBV30,NA,NA,TRBJ2-7,CAWSVYLPSYEQYF,TGTGCCTGGAGTGTTTACCTGCCCTCTTACGAGCAGTACTTC
TRBV7-2,NA,NA,TRBJ2-7,CASSLYLWGSRESYEQYF,TGTGCCAGCAGCCTATATTTGTGGGGGAGCAGGGAGTCCTACGAGCAGTACTTC
TRBV5-1,TRBD2,NA,TRBJ2-3,CASSLAGRSSGTDTQYF,TGCGCCAGCAGCTTGGCCGGGAGGTCCTCCGGCACAGATACGCAGTATTTT
TRBV19,NA,NA,TRBJ2-2,CASTAKNTGELFF,TGTGCCAGTACCGCAAAGAACACCGGGGAGCTGTTTTTT
TRBV18,NA,NA,TRBJ2-3,CASSTASTDTQYF,TGTGCCAGCTCAACCGCTAGCACAGATACGCAGTATTTT
TRBV5-1,TRBD2,NA,TRBJ2-7,CASSSTSGPYEQYF,TGCGCCAGCAGCTCGACTAGCGGGCCCTACGAGCAGTACTTC
TRBV7-9,TRBD2,NA,TRBJ2-7,CASSAGLAGSSYEQYF,TGTGCCAGCAGCGCCGGACTAGCGGGAAGCTCCTACGAGCAGTACTTC
TRBV5-6,TRBD1,NA,TRBJ2-5,CASTLPTGSWETQYF,TGTGCCAGCACCCTCCCGACAGGGAGTTGGGAGACCCAGTACTTC
TRBV5-1,NA,few,TRBJ2-7,CASSLRSNSYEQYF,TGCGCCAGCAGCCTACGGAGCAATTCCTACGAGCAGTACTTC
TRBV6-5,NA,few,TRBJ2-7,CASRRTASSYEQYF,TGTGCCAGCAGGAGGACAGCGAGCTCCTACGAGCAGTACTTC
TRBV7-3,TRBD1,NA,TRBJ2-1,CASSPQGANYNEQFF,TGTGCCAGCAGCCCACAGGGGGCAAACTACAATGAGCAGTTCTTC
TRBV7-2,TRBD2,few,TRBJ2-7,CASSPGGAWEQYF,TGTGCCAGCAGCCCCGGGGGGGCATGGGAGCAGTACTTC
TRBV5-6,TRBD2,NA,TRBJ2-2,CASSLSSGSLGGELFF,TGTGCCAGCAGCTTGTCTAGCGGGAGTTTGGGCGGGGAGCTGTTTTTT
TRBV5-1,NA,NA,TRBJ2-3,CASSLEGEDTQYF,TGCGCCAGCAGCTTGGAGGGGGAAGATACGCAGTATTTT
TRBV6-1,TRBD1,NA,TRBJ2-3,CASLQGAQTQYF,TGTGCCAGCCTCCAGGGGGCGCAGACGCAGTATTTT
TRBV11-2,TRBD1,NA,TRBJ2-4,CASSLTGTGAKNIQYF,TGTGCCAGCAGCTTAACCGGGACAGGGGCCAAAAACATTCAGTACTTC
TRBV19,TRBD1,NA,TRBJ1-4,CASSRGQGASGKLFF,TGTGCCAGTAGCCGGGGACAGGGGGCGTCGGGAAAACTGTTTTTT
TRBV2,NA,NA,TRBJ2-6,CASIMTGSHLSGANVLTF,TGTGCCAGCATTATGACAGGCTCCCATCTCTCTGGGGCCAACGTCCTGACTTTC
TRBV6-1,TRBD1,NA,TRBJ1-1,CASIVQGGASAFF,TGTGCCAGCATTGTACAGGGGGGCGCCTCAGCTTTCTTT
TRBV11-2,TRBD1,NA,TRBJ2-1,CASSLVGQGVDEQFF,TGTGCCAGCAGCTTAGTAGGACAGGGGGTCGATGAGCAGTTCTTC
TRBV6-1,NA,NA,TRBJ1-2,CASSGHRGGNYGYTF,TGTGCCAGCAGTGGGCACCGGGGTGGCAACTATGGCTACACCTTC
TRBV19,NA,NA,TRBJ1-5,CASSTRTDQPQHF,TGTGCCAGTAGTACCCGGACAGATCAGCCCCAGCATTTT
TRBV6-1,NA,NA,TRBJ2-2,CASSPQAYTGELFF,TGTGCCAGCAGTCCACAGGCGTACACCGGGGAGCTGTTTTTT
TRBV5-1,NA,NA,TRBJ1-4,CASSHQPPGGGSNEKLFF,TGCGCCAGCTCCCACCAACCGCCCGGGGGAGGGTCTAATGAAAAACTGTTTTTT